This entry describes one T cell receptor (beta chain). The antigen is unknown. Treatment of the sample: roughly 18 received Ad26.COV2.S at low or high dose, single or two shots; about 5 received placebo; per-sample allocation not given. Day 63 after the first injection of vaccine or placebo was the sampling time. Its platform was an Ad26 vector, and its expressed antigen was Wuhan-strain SARS-CoV-2 spike. This record comes from a study of Ad26.COV2.S vaccination and SARS-CoV-2 variants. Study conclusions and caveats: Comparable non-spike TCR breadth was observed in vaccine and placebo recipients. The breadth of spike-specific CD8+ and CD4+ T cell responses after vaccination was reportedly substantial.

The protocol was immunoSEQ multiplex PCR, while the TCRdb copy is restricted to in-frame clones and leaves out a portion. The table includes roughly 680,000 clones, more than 70% detected once. The V gene's germline CDR1 is SGHTA and CDR2 FQGNSA. The CDR3 spans 16 residues. V was cut by 5 bases and J by 2 bases, with 17 bases left in between. Sequenced material: peripheral blood, taken in a trial of Ad26.COV2.S vaccine versus placebo. The chain links TRBV7-2 to TRBJ2-3; D not resolved. This receptor was obtained from a person aged 18 to 65 who received the Ad26.COV2.S COVID-19 vaccine or a placebo. The CDR3 DNA reads TGTGCCAGCAGCATTGACTCGGCGACAAACACAGATACGCAGTATTTT. Translating it yields CASSIDSATNTDTQYF.